The 21 T cell receptor beta chains below come from one sample, sequenced in a study of T cell repertoires in cytomegalovirus infection. TCRdb redid the calling of the reads with MiXCR, one entry per CDR3 protein. Among a few hundred thousand distinct CDR3 sequences listed, around 18% were seen once. The sequencing input was PBMCs. These receptors were obtained from a human donor in good health (CMV status not recorded). Some clones in this sample may be carry-over from other donors' samples.

The genes are TRBV5-1 and TRBJ1-1; unclear D gene. Germline-derived CDR1 and CDR2 are SGHRS and YFSETQ. The CDR3 totals 14 residues. The V end lost 1 base, the J end lost 1 base, and 8 bases lay between the germline ends. CDR3 sequence: CASSLIGTNTEAFF. DNA for the CDR3: TGCGCCAGCAGCTTGATTGGTACGAACACTGAAGCTTTCTTT.

This chain joins TRBV10-3 and TRBJ1-1; D gene uncertain. V lost 4 bases and J lost 3, with 15 bases in between. CDR3 length equals 15 residues. Germline V CDR1 and CDR2: ENHRY, SYGVKD. For the CDR3, the DNA is TGTGCCATCAGTGGAAGTGGCAGCCAAGACACTGAAGCTTTCTTT. Its translation is CAISGSGSQDTEAFF.

The rearrangement links TRBV7-2 to TRBJ2-3; 10 bases fit TRBD2. Trimming took 1 base from V and 9 from J; bases not matched to a gene: 7. This CDR3 comprises 15 residues. The germline V gene has CDR1 SGHTA and CDR2 FQGNSA. CDR3 loop: CASSLDIAGGGTQYF. The CDR3 DNA follows: TGTGCCAGCAGCTTAGATATAGCGGGGGGTGGCACGCAGTATTTT.

This clonotype was seen only a few times. This rearrangement joins TRBV7-2 to TRBJ1-1; D is unresolved. The CDR3 has 18 amino acids. The V gene lost 2 bases and the J gene lost 2 bases, with 21 bases spanning the gap. CDR1 SGHTA and CDR2 FQGNSA come from the germline V gene. DNA of the CDR3: TGTGCCAGCAGCTTACAGAGGATGGGAAGCCCCTTTAACACTGAAGCTTTCTTT. It codes for CASSLQRMGSPFNTEAFF.

This clonotype was counted many times. CDR3 nucleotide sequence: TGTGCCAGCAGCTCCCGAAGCTCCTACGAGCAGTACTTC. Translating it yields CASSSRSSYEQYF. The chain is built from TRBV7-2 and TRBJ2-7; D remains ambiguous. CDR1 and CDR2 from the germline V gene are SGHTA and FQGNSA. The ends were cut back, 4 bases at V and 0 bases at J, with 7 bases in the middle. The CDR3 runs to 13 residues.

This clonotype has a count of ten or more. The chain is built from TRBV10-2 and TRBJ2-3; D may be TRBD2 (5 bases). Trimming removed 4 bases at V and 4 bases at J, with 9 bases between. Germline CDR1 reads WSHSY; CDR2 reads SAAADI. The CDR3 totals 13 residues. CDR3 protein: CASSAGSPDTQYF. The CDR3 DNA follows: TGCGCCAGCAGTGCGGGAAGTCCAGATACGCAGTATTTT.

There are a few counts of this clonotype. The V call is TRBV6-2 or TRBV6-3, the J call TRBJ2-1; 11 nucleotides align to TRBD2. Germline lookup yields CDR1 MNHEY and CDR2 SVGEGT. The length of the CDR3 is 16 residues. The V gene end was trimmed by 5 bases and the J gene end by 10 bases; junction bases not matched to a gene: 13. The CDR3, as DNA: TGTGCCAGCAGTATCCAATTAGCGGGAGGGCCGAGGGAGCAGTTCTTC. The encoded protein is CASSIQLAGGPREQFF.

This clonotype came up a few times. The J gene is TRBJ1-2, the V gene TRBV25-1, with 8 bases lining up with TRBD1. The CDR3 has 14 residues. The ends lost 3 bases at V and 8 bases at J; junction bases unmatched: 8. CDR1 is MGHDK, CDR2 SYGVNS, per germline. The CDR3 DNA reads TGTGCCAGCAGTGACGACAGGGGAGGCGGCGGCTACACCTTC. This encodes CASSDDRGGGGYTF.

The J gene is TRBJ2-3, the V gene TRBV6-1; D is unresolved. Per the germline V gene, CDR1 is MNHNS and CDR2 is SASEGT. CDR3 length equals 16 residues. V was trimmed by 4 bases and J by 1 base, leaving 15 bases between them. The CDR3 region has the DNA TGTGCCAGCAGTGGCCGATCCCACCGTGGCACAGATACGCAGTATTTT. Translated, it gives CASSGRSHRGTDTQYF.

This clonotype has a count of ten or more. The rearrangement joins TRBV7-8 to TRBJ2-7; D remains unclear. Per germline, CDR1 SGHVS and CDR2 FQNEAQ. Trimming took 2 bases from V and 6 from J, leaving 14 bases between them. The CDR3 sequence is 14 residues long. In nucleotides, the CDR3 is TGTGCCAGCAGCTTAAGGGAAGGGTTAGGCGAGCAGTACTTC. Translating gives CASSLREGLGEQYF. The whole variable domain, filled in from reference TRBV7-8 and TRBJ2-7, reads GAGVSQSPRYKVAKRGQDVALRCDPISGHVSLFWYQQALGQGPEFLTYFQNEAQLDKSGLPSDRFFAERPEGSVSTLKIQRTQQEDSAVYLCASSLREGLGEQYFGPGTRLTVT.

The chain recombines TRBV5-4 with TRBJ1-2; D perhaps matches TRBD1 (6 bases). With 3 bases removed from V and 8 bases from J, the gap between germline ends came to 17 bases. Germline CDR1 SGHNT, CDR2 YYREEE (reference sequence). This CDR3 has 14 amino acids. The CDR3 region has the DNA TGTGCCAGCAGCTCTCGACAGGCGTGGGCCGGCTACACCTTC. It encodes CASSSRQAWAGYTF.

Concerning this clonotype: This may arise from a read error, as a much more abundant clone is one base away. V gene TRBV6-2 or TRBV6-3 combines with J gene TRBJ2-5, with unresolved D. From germline, CDR1 is MNHEY and CDR2 SVGEGT. CDR3 length: 12 amino acids. The CDR3 coding sequence is TGTGCCAGCAGTTACACGAAAGAGTCCCAGTACTTC. This codes for CASSYTKESQYF.

This clonotype was counted ten times or more. V gene TRBV7-8 combines with J gene TRBJ2-1; 11 nucleotides align to TRBD2. V shed 1 base, J shed 4 bases, and the junction held 6 bases outside the gene matches. This CDR3 region has 17 residues. The germline CDR1 and CDR2 sequences are SGHVS and FQNEAQ. The CDR3 spells CASSLVSGGGLYNEQFF. CDR3 bases: TGTGCCAGCAGCTTAGTTAGCGGGGGGGGGTTGTACAATGAGCAGTTCTTC.

This clonotype appeared a few times. V is TRBV3-1 and J is TRBJ1-3; D remains ambiguous. This CDR3 contains 14 residues. Per the germline V gene, CDR1 is LGHDT and CDR2 is YNNKEL (reference sequence). Trimming pared 5 bases from V and 2 bases from J, leaving 10 bases between. The DNA for the CDR3 is TGTGCCAGCAGCACACGGAACACTGGAAACACCATATATTTT. Translated, it gives CASSTRNTGNTIYF.

There are many counts of this clonotype. The rearrangement joins TRBV28 to TRBJ2-3; TRBD1 matches at 8 bases. V lost 3 bases and J lost 4; bases outside the gene matches: 6. This CDR3 has 15 residues. CDR1 MDHEN and CDR2 SYDVKM come from the germline V gene. CDR3 in amino acids: CASSLTGVEADTQYF. The CDR3 DNA follows: TGTGCCAGCAGTTTGACAGGGGTAGAAGCAGATACGCAGTATTTT.

The V gene is TRBV5-3, the J gene TRBJ2-3; a possible D gene is TRBD1 (6 bases). TRBV5-3 is filed as an ORF, its function uncertain. V was pared by 8 bases and J by 2 bases, with 15 bases between. The CDR3 sequence is 14 residues long. The CDR3 here is CASSAGTFTDTQYF. The CDR3 coding sequence is TGTGCCAGCAGTGCCGGGACATTCACAGATACGCAGTATTTT.

The chain employs TRBV20-1 and TRBJ2-5, with TRBD1 identical over 8 bases. Germline CDR1 and CDR2: DFQATT and SNEGSKA (reference sequence). The CDR3 covers 15 residues. The V and J ends lost 6 bases and 2 bases, in that order; junction bases with no gene match: 11. For the CDR3, the DNA is TGCAGTGCCCCAGGACAGGGACGGGGTCAAGAGACCCAGTACTTC. It yields the protein CSAPGQGRGQETQYF.

V gene TRBV29-1 combines with J gene TRBJ2-7; 7 bases align to TRBD2. Trimming cost V 5 bases and J 4 bases; bases outside gene matches: 8. The V gene's germline CDR1 is SQVTM and CDR2 ANQGSEA. The CDR3 runs 13 residues. The CDR3 protein is CSVLGGRAYEQYF. CDR3 nucleotide sequence: TGCAGCGTTCTCGGGGGGAGGGCATACGAGCAGTACTTC.

The V call is TRBV4-1, the J call TRBJ2-4, with D possibly TRBD2 on 6 matching bases. The germline V gene has CDR1 MGHRA and CDR2 YSYEKL. Trimming took 0 bases from V and 2 from J, leaving 23 bases between them. The CDR3 contains 20 residues. This CDR3 reads CASSQDLAVYTGGTKNIQYF. Here the CDR3 DNA reads TGCGCCAGCAGCCAAGATCTGGCGGTTTACACAGGCGGGACCAAAAACATTCAGTACTTC.

Worth noting for this clonotype: Since a much larger clone is just one base distant, this may be a read error. The chain recombines TRBV6-2 or TRBV6-3 with TRBJ2-5; tentatively, D is TRBD1 or TRBD2 (5 bases each). Germline CDR1 reads MNHEY; CDR2 reads SVGEGT. The CDR3 consists of 13 residues. In nucleotides, the CDR3 is TGTGCCAGCAGTTACCTACAGAAGGGGACCCAGTCCTTC. It encodes CASSYLQKGTQSF.

The rearrangement links TRBV4-1 to TRBJ2-3; D possibly corresponds to TRBD2 (7 bases). The germline gives CDR1 MGHRA, CDR2 YSYEKL. V was cut by 1 base and J by 5 bases, with 13 bases left in between. The CDR3 sequence is 15 residues long. The CDR3 reads CASSQGWGGIDTQYF. The CDR3 coding sequence is TGCGCCAGCAGCCAAGGTTGGGGGGGCATAGATACGCAGTATTTT.